This T cell receptor beta chain appears in the sequencing data of a study of cytotoxic CD8 clonotypes in ibrutinib-treated CLL. Trimming shortened V by 0 bases and J by 4 bases, and 16 bases separated the two germline ends. This CDR3 has 16 amino acids. The germline V gene has CDR1 ENHRY and CDR2 SYGVKD. The assay was immunoSEQ multiplex PCR, and TCRdb's table has in-frame clones only and misses some. The sample yields roughly 130,000 clones, 91% seen once. This sequence was found in a human donor with chronic lymphocytic leukemia. The sequencing here drew on PBMCs, taken after 12 months of ibrutinib treatment. This sequence joins TRBV10-3 and TRBJ2-7, with D possibly matching TRBD2 (5 bases). CDR3 DNA sequence: TGTGCCATCAGTGAGTCGAGGGCCTCCGTTGGGTACGAGCAGTACTTC. Translated: CAISESRASVGYEQYF.